This T cell receptor (beta chain) was found in a study of somatic mutations in cytotoxic T cells in rheumatoid arthritis. The authors' processing: The authors rarely found patient CD8+ clones larger than 1% matching published virus-specific TCRB sequences. Assay used: immunoSEQ multiplex PCR; TCRdb lists only in-frame clones, some missing. V, J and clone size are those of that table, while D and trimming were read from the DNA. The table shows approximately 15,000 clones, with around 74% occurring only once. Germline values: CDR1 SGHTS, CDR2 YDEGEE. Trimming left V 4 bases short and J 1 base short, with 11 bases between. The CDR3 is 14 amino acids.

The sample taken for sequencing was CD8+ T cells sorted from blood. The clonotype was recovered from an adult with rheumatoid arthritis. The chain joins TRBV5-8 to TRBJ1-1; D gene ambiguous. The CDR3 loop is CASSRFIGNTEAFF. CDR3 DNA: TGTGCCAGCAGCCGCTTTATCGGGAACACTGAAGCTTTCTTT.